This record covers a single T cell receptor (beta chain). Its specificity is unknown. The data originate from a study of shared clonotypes between healthy human individuals. Regarding the study as a whole: A small donor pool kept down the genetic and exposure-history diversity that was represented.

The ends lost 7 bases at V and 4 bases at J; junction bases unmatched: 5. This CDR3 has 15 residues. Germline values: CDR1 MDHEN, CDR2 SYDVKM. Each of the donors was a healthy adult who was HIV-negative and had not had a recent acute infection or vaccination. Sorted-subset replicate PCR reactions contained roughly 200 ng DNA, corresponding to tens of thousands of T cell genomes. Assay: immunoSEQ multiplex PCR; the TCRdb copy retains only in-frame clones and omits some. The table shows around 2.5 million clones, with 80% to 95% occurring only once. The specimen was naive CD4+ T cells from PBMCs. Subset in this sample: CD45RA+ positively selected. This chain uses TRBV28 with TRBJ2-2; 11 bases fit TRBD1. The sequence came from a man aged 18 to 30 in good health. Some clones in this sample may be carry-over from other donors' samples. CDR3 coding DNA: TGTGCCAGCAACGAGGACAGGGGGCGCACCGGGGAGCTGTTTTTT. Its protein product is CASNEDRGRTGELFF.